A selection of T cell receptor beta chains follows, all from one sample in a study of patients and donors after allogeneic stem cell transplantation. TCRdb re-called the RT-PCR reads with MiXCR, one entry per CDR3 protein. This sample has about 960,000 distinct CDR3 sequences, with about a sixth found just once. The material sequenced was blood, either unsorted or a sorted T cell fraction (not recorded which). Receptors originate from a human donor who was either an allogeneic HSCT recipient or a stem cell or donor lymphocyte infusion donor (not recorded which). It is not recorded whose cells these are; they may come from a transplant donor. CDR3s include the opening cysteine and the closing phenylalanine or tryptophan. The D gene is left open where the match is weak. Only some rows state a clone size, as once, few, many or a class for expanded clones.

v_call	clone_size	d_call	j_call	cdr3_nt	cdr3_aa
TRBV27	NA	TRBD1	TRBJ1-2	TGTGCCAGCAGTTTTGGGGACAGTAGGCCTGGCTACACCTTC	CASSFGDSRPGYTF
TRBV7-3	NA	TRBD2	TRBJ2-1	TGTGCCAGCAGCTTAATAGGGACTAGCGGTATATACAATGAGCAGTTCTTC	CASSLIGTSGIYNEQFF
TRBV20-1	few	TRBD2	TRBJ2-5	TGCAGTGCTAGAGATTATGGGGGGGTAGAAGAGACCCAGTACTTC	CSARDYGGVEETQYF
TRBV2	NA	TRBD1	TRBJ1-2	TGTGCCGATTACCCCACGGGGACAGGGTATGGCTACACCTTC	CADYPTGTGYGYTF
TRBV7-9	few	NA	TRBJ2-1	TGTGCCAGCGGCGTCCTTAGGGAGCAGTTCTTC	CASGVLREQFF
TRBV6-1	few	NA	TRBJ1-1	TGTGCCAGCAGCCAGGGTAGGAGGGTCACTGAAGCTTTCTTT	CASSQGRRVTEAFF
TRBV9	many	NA	TRBJ1-1	TGTGCCAGCAGTGTTGGGATGAACACTGAAGCTTTCTTT	CASSVGMNTEAFF
TRBV18	NA	TRBD1	TRBJ2-7	TGTGCCAGCTCACCCCACGACAGGGGCTACGAGCAGTACTTC	CASSPHDRGYEQYF
TRBV7-3	few	NA	TRBJ2-3	TGTGCCAGCAGCCTCAGGGGCGGTTGGACAGATACGCAGTATTTT	CASSLRGGWTDTQYF
TRBV20-1	few	TRBD2	TRBJ2-1	TGCAGTGCTAACGGACTAGCGGGAGGTCATGAGCAGTTCTTC	CSANGLAGGHEQFF
TRBV4-3	NA	TRBD2	TRBJ2-2	TGCGCCAGCAGCCAAGCTAGCGGGGGGGCGGGCACCGGGGAGCTGTTTTTT	CASSQASGGAGTGELFF
TRBV20-1	few	TRBD1	TRBJ1-1	TGCAGTGCTAGACCTCAATCGACAGGGGGTAACACTGAAGCTTTCTTT	CSARPQSTGGNTEAFF
TRBV10-3	NA	NA	TRBJ2-1	TGTGCCATCCGTGAGCCAGTCAGCTCCTACAATGAGCAGTTCTTC	CAIREPVSSYNEQFF
TRBV7-3	many	TRBD2	TRBJ2-1	TGTGCCAGCAGCCCTAGCGGGAGGGGCAATGAGCAGTTCTTC	CASSPSGRGNEQFF
TRBV24-1	few	NA	TRBJ2-7	TGTGCCACCAGTGATCGACAGAAAAAGAACGAGCAGTACTTC	CATSDRQKKNEQYF
TRBV11-2	NA	TRBD2	TRBJ2-1	TGTGCCAGCAGCCCGGGAGGGAAGAGCTCCTACAATGAGCAGTTCTTC	CASSPGGKSSYNEQFF
TRBV20-1	NA	TRBD2	TRBJ2-5	TGCAGTGCTCCCTCGGCTGGGACTAAGGAGACCCAGTACTTC	CSAPSAGTKETQYF
TRBV5-1	NA	NA	TRBJ2-5	TGCGCCAGCCACAGCTTGGGGCGGGGAGAGACCCAGTACTTC	CASHSLGRGETQYF
TRBV10-3	NA	NA	TRBJ1-3	TGTGCCACGCAAACAGGACTATTCTCTGGAAACACCATATATTTT	CATQTGLFSGNTIYF
TRBV4-1	NA	NA	TRBJ2-1	TGCGCCAGCAGCCAAGAGGACTCAAAATCCTACAATGAGCAGTTCTTC	CASSQEDSKSYNEQFF
TRBV28	NA	TRBD1	TRBJ2-1	TGTGCCAGCAGTATACCACCCGGACAGGGGGCCTTCAATGAGCAGTTCTTC	CASSIPPGQGAFNEQFF
TRBV18	NA	TRBD1	TRBJ2-7	TGTGCCAGCTCAGAGGTCCGGGACAGGGTAAACCACGAGCAGTACTTC	CASSEVRDRVNHEQYF
TRBV5-6	NA	NA	TRBJ2-1	TGTGCCAGCAGCTTGGGCTCTGGCCCGAACAATGAGCAGTTCTTC	CASSLGSGPNNEQFF
TRBV6-1	few	NA	TRBJ1-1	TGTGCCAGCACCAATGACCCCACGGACAGTAGCACAACTGAAGCTTTCTTT	CASTNDPTDSSTTEAFF
TRBV10-3	NA	NA	TRBJ1-1	TGTGCCTCCGACGCCGGGGGGCGAGGTGAAGCTTTCTTT	CASDAGGRGEAFF